This is a list of T cell receptor beta chains from one sample in a study of spatial heterogeneity in lung cancer. TCRdb ran MiXCR on the 5' RACE reads and lists one entry per CDR3 protein. The repertoire holds about 11,000 distinct CDR3 sequences, with roughly 13% as singletons. This specimen consisted of lung tumor tissue, obtained at surgery. Source of these receptors: a male donor with early-stage non-small cell lung cancer. CDR3s include the opening cysteine and the closing phenylalanine or tryptophan. D genes are given only for firm matches. The listing skips clone size in some rows; elsewhere it reads once, few, many or a size class.

few	TRBD2	TRBV10-3	TRBJ2-3	TGTGCCATCAGCGGGACTAGCGGGACAGATACGCAGTATTTT	CAISGTSGTDTQYF
many	-	TRBV7-9	TRBJ1-1	TGTGCCAGCAGCTTAGCGTTCAGCCGTAACACTGAAGCTTTCTTT	CASSLAFSRNTEAFF
many	-	TRBV3-1	TRBJ2-1	TGTGCCAGCAGCCAAGGCAGGGGGGCCTACAATGAGCAGTTCTTC	CASSQGRGAYNEQFF
large	-	TRBV4-2	TRBJ1-2	TGTGCCAGCAGCCAGGAGGACAGAAACTATGGCTACACCTTC	CASSQEDRNYGYTF
medium-sized	-	TRBV6-6	TRBJ2-5	TGTGCCAGCAGTTACTCCCACAGCCAAGAGACCCAGTACTTC	CASSYSHSQETQYF
-	-	TRBV7-2	TRBJ1-5	TGTGCCAGCAGCTTAGGGAGGGATCAGCCCCAGCATTTT	CASSLGRDQPQHF
-	-	TRBV12-3/TRBV12-4	TRBJ2-1	TGTGCCAGCAGGGGCCGGGGCCACTCCTACAATGAGCAGTTCTTC	CASRGRGHSYNEQFF
-	-	TRBV20-1	TRBJ1-2	TGCAGTGCTAGAGCGGGGCAGGGACGTTATGGCTACACCTTC	CSARAGQGRYGYTF
-	-	TRBV7-2	TRBJ1-1	TGTGCCAGCAGCGTATACAGTGAAGCTTTCTTT	CASSVYSEAFF
many	TRBD1	TRBV6-5	TRBJ2-1	TGTGCCAGCAGCCTCGGGACAGGGCGCAGGAATGAGCAGTTCTTC	CASSLGTGRRNEQFF
-	-	TRBV28	TRBJ1-5	TGTGCCAGCGGTCCGACACATAGCAATCAGCCCCAGCATTTT	CASGPTHSNQPQHF
many	-	TRBV5-1	TRBJ2-3	TGCGCCAGCAGACACGGGGCACAGGGAGGAGATACGCAGTATTTT	CASRHGAQGGDTQYF
many	-	TRBV5-1	TRBJ2-5	TGCGCCAGCAGACTCGGCGCCGGAGAGACCCAGTACTTC	CASRLGAGETQYF
-	-	TRBV5-4	TRBJ2-3	TGTGCCAGCAGTCTTCATATGGGGGATACGCAGTATTTT	CASSLHMGDTQYF
few	TRBD2	TRBV7-2	TRBJ2-7	TGTGCCAGCAGCTGGGGCGGGGGTTCCTACGAGCAGTACTTC	CASSWGGGSYEQYF
many	TRBD1	TRBV7-9	TRBJ2-7	TGTGCCAGCAGCTTTACGGGACAGGGGGACTACGAGCAGTACTTC	CASSFTGQGDYEQYF